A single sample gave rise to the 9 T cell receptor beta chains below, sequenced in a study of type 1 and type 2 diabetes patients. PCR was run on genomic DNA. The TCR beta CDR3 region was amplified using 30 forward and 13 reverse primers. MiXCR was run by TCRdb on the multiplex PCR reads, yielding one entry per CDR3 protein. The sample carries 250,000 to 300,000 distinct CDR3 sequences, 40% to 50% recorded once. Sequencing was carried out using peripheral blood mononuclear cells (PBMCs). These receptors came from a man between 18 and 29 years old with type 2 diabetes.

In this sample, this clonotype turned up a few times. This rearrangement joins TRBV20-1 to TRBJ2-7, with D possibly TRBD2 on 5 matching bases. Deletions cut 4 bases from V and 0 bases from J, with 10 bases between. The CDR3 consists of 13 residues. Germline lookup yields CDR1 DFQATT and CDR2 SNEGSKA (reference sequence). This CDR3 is CSATRGSSYEQYF. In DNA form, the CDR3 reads TGCAGTGCTACTCGGGGAAGCTCCTACGAGCAGTACTTC.

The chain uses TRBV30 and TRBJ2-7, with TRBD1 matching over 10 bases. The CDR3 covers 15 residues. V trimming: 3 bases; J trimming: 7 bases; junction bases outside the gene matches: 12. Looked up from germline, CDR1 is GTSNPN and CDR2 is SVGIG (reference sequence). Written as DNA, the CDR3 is TGTGCCTGGAGCACCGGGACAGGGGTTATTCAGGAGCAGTACTTC. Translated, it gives CAWSTGTGVIQEQYF. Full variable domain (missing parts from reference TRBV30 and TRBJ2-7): SQTIHQWPATLVQPVGSPLSLECTVEGTSNPNLYWYRQAAGRGLQLLFYSVGIGQISSEVPQNLSASRPQDRQFILSSKKLLLSDSGFYLCAWSTGTGVIQEQYFGPGTRLTVT.

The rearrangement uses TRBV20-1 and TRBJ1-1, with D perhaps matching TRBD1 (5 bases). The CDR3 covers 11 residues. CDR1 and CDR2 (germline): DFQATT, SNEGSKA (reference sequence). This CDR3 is CRGGGNTEAFF. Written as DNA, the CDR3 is TGCAGGGGGGGGGGAAACACTGAAGCTTTCTTT.

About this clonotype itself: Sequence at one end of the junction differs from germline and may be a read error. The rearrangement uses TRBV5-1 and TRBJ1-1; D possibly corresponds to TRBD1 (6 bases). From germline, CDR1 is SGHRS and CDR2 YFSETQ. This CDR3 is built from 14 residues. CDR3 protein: CASSWTGRGTEASF. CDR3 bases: TGCGCCAGCAGCTGGACCGGCAGGGGCACTGAAGCTTCCTTT.

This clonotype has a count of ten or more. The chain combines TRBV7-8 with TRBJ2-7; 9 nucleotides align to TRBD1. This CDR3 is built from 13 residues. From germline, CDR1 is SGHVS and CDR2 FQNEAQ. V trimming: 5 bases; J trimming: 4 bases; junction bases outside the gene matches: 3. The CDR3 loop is CASSLGTGYEQYF. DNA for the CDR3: TGTGCCAGCAGCCTAGGGACAGGGTACGAGCAGTACTTC.

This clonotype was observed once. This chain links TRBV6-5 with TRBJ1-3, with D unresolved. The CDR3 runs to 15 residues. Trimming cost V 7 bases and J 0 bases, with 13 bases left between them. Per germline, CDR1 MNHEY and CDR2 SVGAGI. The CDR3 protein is CASTKGPFSGNTIYF. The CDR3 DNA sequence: TGTGCCAGCACTAAAGGACCTTTCTCTGGAAACACCATATATTTT.

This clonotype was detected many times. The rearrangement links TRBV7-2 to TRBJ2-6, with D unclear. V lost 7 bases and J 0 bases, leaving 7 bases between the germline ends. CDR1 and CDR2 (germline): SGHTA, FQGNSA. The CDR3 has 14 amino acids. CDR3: CASTLNSGANVLTF. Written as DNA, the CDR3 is TGTGCCAGCACCCTTAACTCTGGGGCCAACGTCCTGACTTTC.

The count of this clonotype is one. In DNA, the CDR3 is TGCAGCGTTGCCAGGGGGGGGAGGCAAGAGACCCAGTACTTC. Translated, it gives CSVARGGRQETQYF. The rearrangement joins TRBV29-1 to TRBJ2-5, with D tentatively TRBD1 or TRBD2 (7 bases each). V lost 4 bases to trimming and J lost 2 bases, with 14 bases between them. CDR3 length: 14 residues. Germline values: CDR1 SQVTM, CDR2 ANQGSEA.

Written as DNA, the CDR3 is TGTGCCAGCTCACCAAGTAAGACAGGACCGGGTTTCTTT. Its translation: CASSPSKTGPGFF. V and J are TRBV18 and TRBJ1-1; possibly TRBD1 for D (6 bases). The germline CDR1 and CDR2 sequences are KGHSH and LQKENI. The CDR3 loop spans 13 amino acids. Trimming pared 2 bases from V and 13 bases from J, leaving 17 bases between.